This T cell receptor beta chain was identified during a study of T cell changes during pregnancy in multiple sclerosis. V gave up 7 bases and J gave up 0 bases; unmatched junction bases: 6. Looked up from germline, CDR1 is SQVTM and CDR2 is ANQGSEA. The CDR3 spans 13 residues. The table came from immunoSEQ multiplex PCR; TCRdb's copy has only in-frame clones and leaves some out. The data hold tens of thousands of clones, with over 65% observed a single time. This clonotype originated in a female donor with multiple sclerosis, enrolled in a pregnancy study. The rearrangement links TRBV29-1 to TRBJ2-7; 7 positions match TRBD1. Here the sequenced sample was CD8+ T cells from peripheral blood mononuclear cells, taken before pregnancy. CDR3 sequence reads: CSGMTGFSYEQYF. In nucleotides, the CDR3 is TGCAGCGGTATGACAGGGTTCTCCTACGAGCAGTACTTC.